The source of this T cell receptor (beta chain) is a study of T cells after yellow fever vaccination. Study summary: SMART-Seq v4 Ultra Low Input prepared the low-cell-number fractions.

The CDR3 sequence is 15 residues long. V lost 4 bases and J 5 bases, leaving 18 bases between the germline ends. Germline-derived CDR1 and CDR2 are SGHRS and YFSETQ. TCRdb reanalysed the 5' RACE reads using MiXCR and keeps one entry per CDR3 protein. The table lists under 200,000 distinct CDR3 sequences, approximately 11% of them singletons. This sequence originates from a man aged 18 to 30 who received the YFV17D yellow fever vaccine. V gene TRBV5-1 combines with J gene TRBJ2-5; D is tentatively TRBD1 or TRBD2 (5 bases each). The sequences come from CD8+ T cells sorted from PBMCs, collected 15 days after the yellow fever booster vaccination. The CDR3 bases are TGCGCCAGCAGCCTCCGGGGCAACGATAGGGAGACCCAGTACTTC. Its translation: CASSLRGNDRETQYF.